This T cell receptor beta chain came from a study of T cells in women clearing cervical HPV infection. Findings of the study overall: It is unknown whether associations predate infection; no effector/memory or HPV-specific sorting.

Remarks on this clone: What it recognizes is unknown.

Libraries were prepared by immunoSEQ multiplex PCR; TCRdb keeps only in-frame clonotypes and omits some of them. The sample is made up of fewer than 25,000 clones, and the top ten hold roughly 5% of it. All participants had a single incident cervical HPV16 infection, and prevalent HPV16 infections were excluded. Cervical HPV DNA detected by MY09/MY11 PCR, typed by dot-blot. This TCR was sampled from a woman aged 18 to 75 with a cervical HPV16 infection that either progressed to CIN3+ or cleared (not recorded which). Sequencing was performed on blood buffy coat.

The CDR3 bases that were read are TGTGCCAGCAGTTTTGGGCTAGCGGGATTCGAG. Translated: CASSFGLAGFE. The complete CDR3 reads CASSFGLAGFEQYF. The chain recombines TRBV12-3 or TRBV12-4 with TRBJ2-7, with 9 bases identical to TRBD2. The sequenced fragment ends 3 residues before the CDR3 boundary, so the rest is inferred from the germline J gene. The CDR3 extends over 14 amino acids. V lost 3 bases, J lost 6 bases, and 6 bases stayed unmatched.